This T cell receptor beta chain came from a study of CD8 T cells in ankylosing spondylitis. Regarding the study as a whole: Significantly higher representation of disease-linked clones was reported for matched ankylosing spondylitis synovial fluid. There was a TCR beta motif, made of 7 or 8 highly homologous variants, that appeared characteristic of ankylosing spondylitis blood. Disease-linked clones were CD8+ and relatively rare in peripheral blood. Some of the motif variants had earlier been found in reactive arthritis patients' fluid and blood.

Concerning this clonotype: Its antigen remains unknown.

The CDR3 length is 12 residues. The germline gives CDR1 MGHDK, CDR2 SYGVNS. Trimming took 3 bases from V and 9 from J, leaving 6 bases between them. Each CDR3 protein gets one entry after TCRdb re-called the 5' RACE reads with MiXCR. This table has roughly 230,000 distinct CDR3 sequences, approximately 10% appearing once. Sequenced: blood, either unsorted or a sorted T cell fraction (not recorded which). This clonotype was sampled from a male donor with ankylosing spondylitis or in good health (not recorded which). The chain has TRBV25-1 and TRBJ1-6, with unresolved D. Here the CDR3 reads CASSEYVSPLHF. DNA of the CDR3: TGTGCCAGCAGTGAGTACGTTTCACCCCTCCACTTT.